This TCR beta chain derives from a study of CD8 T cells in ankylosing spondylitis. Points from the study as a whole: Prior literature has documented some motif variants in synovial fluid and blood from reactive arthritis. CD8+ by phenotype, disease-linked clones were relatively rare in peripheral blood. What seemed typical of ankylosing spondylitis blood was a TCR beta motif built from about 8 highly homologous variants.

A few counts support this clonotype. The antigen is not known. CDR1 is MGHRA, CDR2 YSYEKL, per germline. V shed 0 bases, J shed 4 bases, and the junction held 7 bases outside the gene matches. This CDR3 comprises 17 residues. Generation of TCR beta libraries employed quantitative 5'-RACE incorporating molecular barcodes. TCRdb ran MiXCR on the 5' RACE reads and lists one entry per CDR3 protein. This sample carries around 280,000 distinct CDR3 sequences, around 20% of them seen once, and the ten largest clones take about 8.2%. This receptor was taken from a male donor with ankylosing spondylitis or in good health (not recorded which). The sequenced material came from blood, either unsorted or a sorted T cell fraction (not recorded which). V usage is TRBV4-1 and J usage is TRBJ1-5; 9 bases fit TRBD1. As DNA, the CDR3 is TGCGCCAGCAGCCAAGAGTTCCGGACAGGGGCTAATCAGCCCCAGCATTTT. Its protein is CASSQEFRTGANQPQHF.